The sequence of this T cell receptor (beta chain) was determined in a study of cytotoxic CD8 clonotypes in ibrutinib-treated CLL. Produced via immunoSEQ multiplex PCR; TCRdb's table is partial and in-frame only. The sample holds roughly 250,000 clones, 70% seen once. The germline V gene encodes CDR1 MNHEY and CDR2 SMNVEV (reference sequence). V lost 3 bases and J lost 10, with 12 bases in between. The CDR3 consists of 12 residues. This TCR derives from a human donor with chronic lymphocytic leukemia. The rearrangement links TRBV27 to TRBJ1-1, with D uncertain. This sample comprised PBMCs, obtained after 24 months of ibrutinib treatment. This CDR3 reads CASSFRDLVAFF. The CDR3 region has the DNA TGTGCCAGCAGTTTTCGGGATTTAGTAGCTTTCTTT.